This T cell receptor (beta chain) was profiled in a study of cytomegalovirus exposure and HLA in healthy donors. Regarding the study as a whole: Some V segments, TRBV6-2 and TRBV6-3 among them, were indistinguishable and were therefore excluded. A few of the chains that were CMV-associated were confirmed in vitro to be specific for CMV antigens. Later analysis identified a missense DCLRE1C variant that was linked to TCR beta V- and J-gene trimming.

V gave up 0 bases and J gave up 4 bases, with 9 bases separating them. The germline gives CDR1 SNHLY, CDR2 FYNNEI. This CDR3 has 15 amino acids. The PCR employed 60 Vbeta primers together with 13 Jbeta primers. Produced via immunoSEQ multiplex PCR; TCRdb's table is partial and in-frame only. The sample carries 75,000 to 80,000 clones, approximately 72% recorded once. A word on this clone: The antigen is unknown.

Sequencing input: PBMCs. This receptor was identified in a woman between 35 and 50 years old in good health and CMV-seropositive. V gene TRBV2 combines with J gene TRBJ1-4, with D unclear. The CDR3 nucleotides read TGTGCCAGCAGTGAAGCGCAGACTTATAATGAAAAACTGTTTTTT. It codes for CASSEAQTYNEKLFF.